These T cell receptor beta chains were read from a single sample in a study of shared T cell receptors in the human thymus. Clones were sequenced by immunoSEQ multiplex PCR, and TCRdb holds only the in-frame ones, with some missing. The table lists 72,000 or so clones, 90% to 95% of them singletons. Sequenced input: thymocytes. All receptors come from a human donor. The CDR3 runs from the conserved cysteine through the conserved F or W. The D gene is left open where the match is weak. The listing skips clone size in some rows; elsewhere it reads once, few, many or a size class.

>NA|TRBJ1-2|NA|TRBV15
TGTGCCACCAGCAGAGATCGCGTTTGGGGATCCTTCTATGGCTACACCTTC
CATSRDRVWGSFYGYTF
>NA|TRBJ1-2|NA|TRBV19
TGTGCCAGTAGTATGTCCCCAGGGGTCCATCCCTTCTATGGCTACACCTTC
CASSMSPGVHPFYGYTF
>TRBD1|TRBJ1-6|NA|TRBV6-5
TGTGCCAGCAGAAAACCGGGACAGTATAATTCACCCCTCCACTTT
CASRKPGQYNSPLHF
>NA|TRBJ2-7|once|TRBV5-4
TGTGCCAGCAGCTTGGGGTACTCCTACGAGCAGTACTTC
CASSLGYSYEQYF
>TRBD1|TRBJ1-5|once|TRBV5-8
TGTGCCAGCAGCTGGAGGTTCGGACAGGGCCACTATAGCAATCAGCCCCAGCATTTT
CASSWRFGQGHYSNQPQHF
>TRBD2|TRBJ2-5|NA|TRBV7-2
TGTGCCAGCAGCTTAGAGGGTCCTAGCGGGACAAACGGGGAGACCCAGTACTTC
CASSLEGPSGTNGETQYF
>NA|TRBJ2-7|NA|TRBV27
TGTGCCAGCAGTTCCCGCGGACGGGCCCACGAGCAGTACTTC
CASSSRGRAHEQYF
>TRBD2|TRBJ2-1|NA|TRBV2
TGTGCCAGCAACCCTAGCGGGGGACCCAATGAGCAGTTCTTC
CASNPSGGPNEQFF
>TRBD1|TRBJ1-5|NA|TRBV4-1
TGCGCCAGCAGCCAAGTTCGGACAGGGGGCAATCAGCCCCAGCATTTT
CASSQVRTGGNQPQHF
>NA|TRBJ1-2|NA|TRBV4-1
TGCGCCAGCAGCCACCCACCGGGCAGGGCCGATACTAACTATGGCTACACCTTC
CASSHPPGRADTNYGYTF
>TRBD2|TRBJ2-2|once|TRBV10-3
TGTGCCATCAGTGATCCGGGGACTAGAAACACCGGGGAGCTGTTTTTT
CAISDPGTRNTGELFF
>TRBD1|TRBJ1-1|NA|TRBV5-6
TGTGCCAGCAGCTCAGACAGGGGGCGCAGAGGCACTGAAGCTTTCTTT
CASSSDRGRRGTEAFF
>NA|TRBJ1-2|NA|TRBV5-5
TGTGCCAGCAGCTCCGTGGCAGGGCCAGTGGGCTATGGCTACACCTTC
CASSSVAGPVGYGYTF
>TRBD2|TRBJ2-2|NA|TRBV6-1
TGTGCCGGGGGACTACCGAACACCGGGGAGCTGTTTTTT
CAGGLPNTGELFF
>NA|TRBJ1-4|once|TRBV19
TGCGCCAGTAGTATAGGCGGTCAGGGTGAGGAAAAACTGTTTTTT
CASSIGGQGEEKLFF
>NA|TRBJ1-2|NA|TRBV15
TGTGCCACCAGCAGAGAACGCCCTCCTCACTACACCTTC
CATSRERPPHYTF
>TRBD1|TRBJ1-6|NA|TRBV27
TGTGCCAGCAGTTTATCTTTTCGGGACAGGGCTCTTAATAATTCACCCCTCCACTTT
CASSLSFRDRALNNSPLHF
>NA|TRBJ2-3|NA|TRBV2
TGTGCCAGCAATGGGACGCCGACGCGGACAGATACGCAGTATTTT
CASNGTPTRTDTQYF
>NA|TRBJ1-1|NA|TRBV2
TGTGCCAGCAGGTCAAGGGTCGTAACCACTGAAGCTTTCTTT
CASRSRVVTTEAFF
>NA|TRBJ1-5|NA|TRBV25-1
TGTGCCAGCAGTGAAACAGAAAAGGAGCCAAATAGCAATCAGCCCCAGCATTTT
CASSETEKEPNSNQPQHF
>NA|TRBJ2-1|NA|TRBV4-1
TGCGCCAGCAGCCCTGGCAGGGGGGATAATGAGCAGTTCTTC
CASSPGRGDNEQFF
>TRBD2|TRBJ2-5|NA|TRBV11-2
TGTGCCAGCAGCTTAAGGGCTAGCGGGGCTGAGACCCAGTACTTC
CASSLRASGAETQYF
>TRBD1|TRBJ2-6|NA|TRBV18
TGTGCCAGCTCACCAACTACAGGGGCGACCCCTCTCTCTGGGGCCAACGTCCTGACTTTC
CASSPTTGATPLSGANVLTF
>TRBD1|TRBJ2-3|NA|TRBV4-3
TGCGCCAGCAGCTCCGACAGGGGTATCGATACGCAGTATTTT
CASSSDRGIDTQYF
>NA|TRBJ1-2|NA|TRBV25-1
TGTGCCAGCAGTGGGAGGCGATCTTCCTATGGCTACACCTTC
CASSGRRSSYGYTF
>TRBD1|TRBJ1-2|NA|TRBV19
TGTGCCAGTAGTATAGGGGACAGGGGCCGCAACTATGGCTACACCTTC
CASSIGDRGRNYGYTF
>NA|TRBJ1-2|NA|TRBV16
TGTGCCAGCAGCCAAAAAGACACATTAAACTATGGCTACACCTTC
CASSQKDTLNYGYTF
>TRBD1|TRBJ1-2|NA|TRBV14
TGTGCCAGCAGCCAAATCCGCGACAGGGGGCAAGACTACACCTTC
CASSQIRDRGQDYTF
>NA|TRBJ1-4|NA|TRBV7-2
TGTGCCAGCAGCGGTGGTATTCGTGAAAAACTGTTTTTT
CASSGGIREKLFF
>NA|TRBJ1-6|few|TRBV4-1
TGCGCCAGCAGCCAAGTCAAAAGCTCCTATAATTCACCCCTCCACTTT
CASSQVKSSYNSPLHF
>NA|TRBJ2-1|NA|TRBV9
TGTGCCAGCAGCCCGCGGACAGACAATGAGCAGTTCTTC
CASSPRTDNEQFF
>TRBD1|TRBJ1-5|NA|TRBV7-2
TGTGCCAGCAGCTCCCGGCCACTCGACAGGGTAAGTCAGCCCCAGCATTTT
CASSSRPLDRVSQPQHF
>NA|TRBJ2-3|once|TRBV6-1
TGTGCCAGCAGTGGTAGGGACTCAGGGGATACGCAGTATTTT
CASSGRDSGDTQYF
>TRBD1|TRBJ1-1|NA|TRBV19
TGTGCCAGTAGCCCTGGGGACAGGGGGCCAGAAGTGAACACTGAAGCTTTCTTT
CASSPGDRGPEVNTEAFF
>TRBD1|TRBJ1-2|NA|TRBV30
TGTGCCTGGACAACGACTCATAGGGGGCTCTATGGCTACACCTTC
CAWTTTHRGLYGYTF
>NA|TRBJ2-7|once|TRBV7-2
TGTGCCAGCAGCCCACTCGAATGGGGGGGGCTACCCTACGAGCAGTACTTC
CASSPLEWGGLPYEQYF
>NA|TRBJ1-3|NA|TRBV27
TGTGCCAGCAGTTTTAAGCCAGGGACCTCTGGAAACACCATATATTTT
CASSFKPGTSGNTIYF
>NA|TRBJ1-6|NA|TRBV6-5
TGTGCCAGCAGTTACGGGGACGGGGAGGGTTCACCCCTCCACTTT
CASSYGDGEGSPLHF
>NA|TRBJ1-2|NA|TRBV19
TGTGCCAGTAGTCCCAGACATCTCTATGGCTACACCTTC
CASSPRHLYGYTF
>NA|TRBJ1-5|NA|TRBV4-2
TGTGCCAGCAGCCAAGATTCGGCGACGGGGGGTCATAGCAATCAGCCCCAGCATTTT
CASSQDSATGGHSNQPQHF
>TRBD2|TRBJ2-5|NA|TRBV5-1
TGCGCCAGCAGCTTGAGATTGTTAGCGGGACAAGAGACCCAGTACTTC
CASSLRLLAGQETQYF
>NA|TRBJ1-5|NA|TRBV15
TGTGCCACCAGCAGACGAGATATCAGGGGCGGGCCCCAGCATTTT
CATSRRDIRGGPQHF
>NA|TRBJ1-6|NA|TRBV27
TGTGCCAGCAGTTTCTTAGGGCAAAAACAACCTTCCTATAATTCACCCCTCCACTTT
CASSFLGQKQPSYNSPLHF
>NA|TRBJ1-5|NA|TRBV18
TGTGCCAGCTCACCGGGCAGGTACCAGCATTTT
CASSPGRYQHF
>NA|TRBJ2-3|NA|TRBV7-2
TGTGCCAGCAGCTCCACATGTGGGCAGTATTTT
CASSSTCGQYF
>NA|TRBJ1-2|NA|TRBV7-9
TGTGCCAGCAGCTTACACAGGGCTTACTATGGCTACACCTTC
CASSLHRAYYGYTF
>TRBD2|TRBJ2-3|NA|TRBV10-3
TGTGCCATCAGTGAACCACTAGCGGGGGGGCCAGATACGCAGTATTTT
CAISEPLAGGPDTQYF
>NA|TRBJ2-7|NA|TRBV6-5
TGTGCCACAAGATCCCCTTCCACAGTTTCCGAGCAGTACTTC
CATRSPSTVSEQYF
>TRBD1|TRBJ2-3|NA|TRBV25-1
TGTGCCAGCAGTGAACCAGGACAGGGCCTTAGCACAGATACGCAGTATTTT
CASSEPGQGLSTDTQYF
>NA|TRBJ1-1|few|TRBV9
TGTGCCAGCATACAGGGCCCTGAAGCTTTCTTT
CASIQGPEAFF
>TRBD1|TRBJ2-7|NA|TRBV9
TGTGCCAGCAGCGGACAGGGCCACGAGCAGTACTTC
CASSGQGHEQYF